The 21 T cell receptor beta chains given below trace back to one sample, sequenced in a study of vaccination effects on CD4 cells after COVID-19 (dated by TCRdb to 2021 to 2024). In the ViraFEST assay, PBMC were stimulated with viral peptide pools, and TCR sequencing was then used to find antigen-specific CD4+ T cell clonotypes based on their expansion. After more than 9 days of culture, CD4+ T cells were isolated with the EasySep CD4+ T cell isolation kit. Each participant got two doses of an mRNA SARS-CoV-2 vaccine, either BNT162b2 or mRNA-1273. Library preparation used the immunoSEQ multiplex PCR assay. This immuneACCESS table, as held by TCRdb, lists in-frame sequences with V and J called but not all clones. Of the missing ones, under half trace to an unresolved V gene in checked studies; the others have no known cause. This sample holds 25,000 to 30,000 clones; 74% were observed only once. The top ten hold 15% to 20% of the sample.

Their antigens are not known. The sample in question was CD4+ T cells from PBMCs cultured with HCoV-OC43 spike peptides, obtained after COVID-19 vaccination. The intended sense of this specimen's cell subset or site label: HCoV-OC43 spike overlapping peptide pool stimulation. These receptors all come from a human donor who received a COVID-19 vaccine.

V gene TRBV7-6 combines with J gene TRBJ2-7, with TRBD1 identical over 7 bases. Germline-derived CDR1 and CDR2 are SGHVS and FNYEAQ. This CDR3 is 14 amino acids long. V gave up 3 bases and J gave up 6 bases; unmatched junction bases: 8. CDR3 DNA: TGTGCCAGCAGCTTGGGTAGGGGGCTGCGCGAGCAGTACTTC. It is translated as CASSLGRGLREQYF.

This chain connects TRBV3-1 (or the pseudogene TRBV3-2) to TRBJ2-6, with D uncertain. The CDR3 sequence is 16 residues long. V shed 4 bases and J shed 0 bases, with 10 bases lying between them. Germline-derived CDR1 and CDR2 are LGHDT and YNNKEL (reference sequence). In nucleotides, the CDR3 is TGTGCCAGCAGCCCGATTATCTCCTCTGGGGCCAACGTCCTGACTTTC. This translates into CASSPIISSGANVLTF.

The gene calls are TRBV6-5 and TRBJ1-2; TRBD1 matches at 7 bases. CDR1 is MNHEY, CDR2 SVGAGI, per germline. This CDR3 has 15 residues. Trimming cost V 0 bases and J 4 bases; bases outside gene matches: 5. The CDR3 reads CASSYSVQGGYGYTF. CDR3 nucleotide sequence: TGTGCCAGCAGTTACTCGGTGCAGGGGGGCTATGGCTACACCTTC.

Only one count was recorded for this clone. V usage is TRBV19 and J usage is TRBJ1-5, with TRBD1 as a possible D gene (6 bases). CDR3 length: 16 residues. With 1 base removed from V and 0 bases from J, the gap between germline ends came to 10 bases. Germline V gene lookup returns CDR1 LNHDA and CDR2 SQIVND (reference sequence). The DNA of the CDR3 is TGTGCCAGTAGTATAGTACGGACAGATAGCAATCAGCCCCAGCATTTT. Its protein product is CASSIVRTDSNQPQHF.

This CDR3 is CASSGGSITQETQYF. CDR3 DNA sequence: TGTGCCAGCAGCGGGGGGTCCATCACCCAAGAGACCCAGTACTTC. This chain joins TRBV9 and TRBJ2-5, with D perhaps given as TRBD1 or TRBD2 (5 bases each). Between the trimmed V and J ends, which lost 3 bases and 1 base, there was a span of 13 bases. Germline CDR1 is SGDLS and CDR2 is YYNGEE. This CDR3 region has 15 residues.

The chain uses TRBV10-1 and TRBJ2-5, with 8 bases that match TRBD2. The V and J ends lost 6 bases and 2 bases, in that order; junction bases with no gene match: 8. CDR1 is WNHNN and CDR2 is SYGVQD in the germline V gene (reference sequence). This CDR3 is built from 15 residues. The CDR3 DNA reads TGCGCCAGCAGCAGAGCGGGGGCTGTGCAAGAGACCCAGTACTTC. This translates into CASSRAGAVQETQYF.

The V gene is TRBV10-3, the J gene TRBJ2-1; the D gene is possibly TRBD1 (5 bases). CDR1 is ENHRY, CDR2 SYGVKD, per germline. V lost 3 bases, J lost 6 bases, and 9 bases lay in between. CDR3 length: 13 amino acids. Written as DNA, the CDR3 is TGTGCCATCAGTGAACAGGTTGGCAATGAGCAGTTCTTC. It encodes CAISEQVGNEQFF.

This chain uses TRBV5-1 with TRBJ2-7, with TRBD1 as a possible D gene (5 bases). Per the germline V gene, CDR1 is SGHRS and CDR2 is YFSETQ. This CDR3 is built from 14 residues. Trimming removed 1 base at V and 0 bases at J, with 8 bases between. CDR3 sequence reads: CASSLRQISYEQYF. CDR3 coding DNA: TGCGCCAGCAGCTTGAGACAGATCTCCTACGAGCAGTACTTC.

The CDR3 DNA reads TGTGCCAGCAGCCATGAAGGGGGAATGAACACTGAAGCTTTCTTT. Amino acids: CASSHEGGMNTEAFF. The J gene is TRBJ1-1, the V gene TRBV3-1 (or the pseudogene TRBV3-2), with D possibly matching TRBD1 (6 bases). The CDR3 consists of 15 residues. From germline, CDR1 is LGHDT and CDR2 YNNKEL (reference sequence). Trimming stripped 3 bases from V and 0 bases from J, with 11 bases between.

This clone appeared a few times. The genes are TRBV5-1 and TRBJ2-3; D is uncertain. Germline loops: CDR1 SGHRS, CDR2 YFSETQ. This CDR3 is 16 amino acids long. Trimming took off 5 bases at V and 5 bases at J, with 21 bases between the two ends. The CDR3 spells CASRPDFSHMRDTQYF. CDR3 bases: TGCGCCAGCAGGCCCGACTTTAGCCATATGAGAGATACGCAGTATTTT.

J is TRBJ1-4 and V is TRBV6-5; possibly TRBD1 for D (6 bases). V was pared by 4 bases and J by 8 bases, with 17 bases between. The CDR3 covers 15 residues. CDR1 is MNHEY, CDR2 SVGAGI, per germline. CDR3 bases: TGTGCCAGCAGTTCGAGACAGGAAAGTGGAGAAAAACTGTTTTTT. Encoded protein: CASSSRQESGEKLFF.

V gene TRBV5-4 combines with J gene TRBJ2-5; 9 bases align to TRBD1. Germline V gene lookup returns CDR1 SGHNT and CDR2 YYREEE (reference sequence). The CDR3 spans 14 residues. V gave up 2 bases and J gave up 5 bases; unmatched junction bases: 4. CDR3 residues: CASSLQGAAETQYF. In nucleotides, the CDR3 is TGTGCCAGCAGCTTACAGGGGGCTGCGGAGACCCAGTACTTC.

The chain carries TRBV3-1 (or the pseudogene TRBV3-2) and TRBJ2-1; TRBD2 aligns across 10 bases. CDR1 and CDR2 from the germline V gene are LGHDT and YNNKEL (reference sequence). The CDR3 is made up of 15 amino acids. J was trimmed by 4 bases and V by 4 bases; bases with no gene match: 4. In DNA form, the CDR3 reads TGTGCCAGCAGCCTTAGCGGGAGGACTTACAATGAGCAGTTCTTC. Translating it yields CASSLSGRTYNEQFF.

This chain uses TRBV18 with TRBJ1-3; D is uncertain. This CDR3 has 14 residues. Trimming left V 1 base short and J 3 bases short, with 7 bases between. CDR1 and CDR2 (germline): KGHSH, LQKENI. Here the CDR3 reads CASSPQGGGNTIYF. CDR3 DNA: TGTGCCAGCTCACCACAGGGTGGTGGAAACACCATATATTTT.

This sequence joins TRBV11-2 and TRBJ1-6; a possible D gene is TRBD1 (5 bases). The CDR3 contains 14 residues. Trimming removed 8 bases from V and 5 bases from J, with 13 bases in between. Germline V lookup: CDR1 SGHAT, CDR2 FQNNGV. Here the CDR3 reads CASASTDNNSPLHF. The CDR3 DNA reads TGTGCCAGCGCTTCGACAGATAATAATTCACCCCTCCACTTT.

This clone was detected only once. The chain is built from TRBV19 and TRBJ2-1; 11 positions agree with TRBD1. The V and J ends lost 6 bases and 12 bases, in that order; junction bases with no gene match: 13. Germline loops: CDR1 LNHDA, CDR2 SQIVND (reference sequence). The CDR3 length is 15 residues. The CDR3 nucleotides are TGTGCCAGTAGCACTACCGGGACAGGGGGAGTCTGGCAGTTCTTC. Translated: CASSTTGTGGVWQFF.

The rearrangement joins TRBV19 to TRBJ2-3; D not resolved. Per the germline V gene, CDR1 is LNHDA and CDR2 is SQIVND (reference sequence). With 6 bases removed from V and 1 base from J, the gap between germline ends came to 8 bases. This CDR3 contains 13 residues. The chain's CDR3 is CASRSVGTDTQYF. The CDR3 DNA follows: TGTGCCAGTAGGTCCGTTGGCACAGATACGCAGTATTTT.

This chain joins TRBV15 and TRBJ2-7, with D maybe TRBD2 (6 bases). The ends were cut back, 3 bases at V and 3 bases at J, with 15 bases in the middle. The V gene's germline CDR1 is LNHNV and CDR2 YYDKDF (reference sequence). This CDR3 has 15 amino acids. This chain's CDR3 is CATSREGRGFYEQYF. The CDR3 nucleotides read TGTGCCACCAGCAGGGAGGGGCGGGGCTTCTACGAGCAGTACTTC.

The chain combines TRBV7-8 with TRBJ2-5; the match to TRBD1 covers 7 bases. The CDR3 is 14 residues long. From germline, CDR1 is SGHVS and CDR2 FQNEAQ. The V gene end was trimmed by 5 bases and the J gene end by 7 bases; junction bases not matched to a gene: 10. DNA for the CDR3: TGTGCCAGCAGCCTCGACAGGGCCGGCGGGACCCAGTACTTC. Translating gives CASSLDRAGGTQYF. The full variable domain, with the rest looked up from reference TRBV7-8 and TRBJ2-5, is GAGVSQSPRYKVAKRGQDVALRCDPISGHVSLFWYQQALGQGPEFLTYFQNEAQLDKSGLPSDRFFAERPEGSVSTLKIQRTQQEDSAVYLCASSLDRAGGTQYFGPGTRLLVL.

The DNA for the CDR3 is TGTGCTAGTGGTTTGGTTTCGGCAGGGGGCGTGAACACTGAAGCTTTCTTT. Translating it yields CASGLVSAGGVNTEAFF. This chain uses TRBV12-5 with TRBJ1-1; TRBD1 matches 8 bases. This CDR3 comprises 17 residues. Trimming at V came to 0 bases and at J to 0 bases, leaving 6 bases not matched to a gene. From germline, CDR1 is LGHNT and CDR2 FRNRAP.

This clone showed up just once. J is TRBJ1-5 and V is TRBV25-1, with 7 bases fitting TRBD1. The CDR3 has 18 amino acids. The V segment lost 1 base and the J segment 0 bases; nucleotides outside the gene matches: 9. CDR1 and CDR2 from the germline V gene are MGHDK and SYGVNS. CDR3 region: CASSESYSGGDSNQPQHF. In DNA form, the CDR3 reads TGTGCCAGCAGTGAATCATATTCAGGGGGGGATAGCAATCAGCCCCAGCATTTT.